This T cell receptor (beta chain) comes out of a study of cytomegalovirus exposure and HLA in healthy donors. Background on the study: Researchers found that approximately 85% of around 400 genotyped donors fell within the Caucasian-associated ancestry cluster.

Regarding the study as a whole: An analysis that came later showed most CMV-associated TCR beta chains appearing HLA-restricted.

In the PCR, 60 Vbeta and 13 Jbeta primers were used. Per the authors' pipeline: An analysis performed later counted 75 million to 80 million unique TCR beta chains (approximately 10 million of them shared). Some clones are missing from TCRdb's copy, which holds only in-frame ones; the method was immunoSEQ multiplex PCR. V and J calls and clone size are as listed in that table; D and trimming were resolved from the DNA. The sample records 100,000 to 150,000 clones, under 85% being singletons. Germline CDR1 and CDR2: SGHRS and YFSETQ. V lost 4 bases and J lost 2; bases outside the gene matches: 5. This CDR3 comprises 15 residues. This clone was counted a single time. What it binds is not known.

The chain uses TRBV5-1 and TRBJ2-7; 11 nucleotides line up with TRBD2. The material sequenced was PBMCs. This TCR came from a woman aged 40 to 50 in good health and CMV-seropositive. Here the CDR3 DNA reads TGCGCCAGCAGCCTCGGGACTAGCGGAACCTACGAGCAGTACTTC. Its translation is CASSLGTSGTYEQYF.